A selection of T cell receptor beta chains follows, all from one sample in a study of identical twins. TCRdb called the 5' RACE reads again in MiXCR, with one record for every CDR3 protein. The sample has 450,000 or so distinct CDR3 sequences, approximately 15% seen once. This sample also belongs to another study, concerning yellow fever vaccine responses in identical twins.

The sample comprised CD4+ T cells sorted from blood. The receptors come from a woman between 18 and 30 years old in good health. Both conserved end residues are part of each CDR3. D genes are given only for firm matches. A row's size may be missing; if present it is once, few, many or a size class.

>TRBV3-1|TRBJ1-4|-|-
TGTGCCAGCAGCCAAGGAATCAAGGAAAAACTGTTTTTT
CASSQGIKEKLFF
>TRBV9|TRBJ2-3|-|few
TGTGCCAGCAGCGTAGATCAGGTACCCACAGATACGCAGTATTTT
CASSVDQVPTDTQYF
>TRBV2|TRBJ2-1|TRBD1|few
TGTGCCAGCAGTGAGGGACAGGGGGTAAATGAGCAGTTCTTC
CASSEGQGVNEQFF
>TRBV15|TRBJ2-2|-|many
TGTGCCACCAGCAGAGATCAAAGGACAATAAACACCGGGGAGCTGTTTTTT
CATSRDQRTINTGELFF
>TRBV7-2|TRBJ2-6|-|-
TGTGCCAGCAGCCCTCGGACATTCGCCTCTGGGGCCAACGTCCTGACTTTC
CASSPRTFASGANVLTF
>TRBV6-2/TRBV6-3|TRBJ2-1|TRBD1|-
TGTGCAAGCCAGGGGACAGCTTACAATGAGCAGTTCTTC
CASQGTAYNEQFF
>TRBV12-3/TRBV12-4|TRBJ2-1|-|-
TGTGCCAGCAGCCCCCCCCCCTCCTACAATGAGCAGTTCTTC
CASSPPPSYNEQFF
>TRBV7-9|TRBJ2-7|-|-
TGTGCCAGCAGCTTATCGACGGCGACCACCTACGAGCAGTACTTC
CASSLSTATTYEQYF
>TRBV9|TRBJ2-5|-|-
TGTGCCAGCAGCGTATCTGCATTACAAGAGACCCAGTACTTC
CASSVSALQETQYF
>TRBV5-1|TRBJ1-1|-|few
TGCGCCAGCAGCTTTCAAGGGGTAAACACTGAAGCTTTCTTT
CASSFQGVNTEAFF
>TRBV28|TRBJ2-1|-|-
TGTGCCAGCAGTGACGAATACAATGAGCAGTTCTTC
CASSDEYNEQFF
>TRBV5-1|TRBJ2-7|-|-
TGCGCCAGCAGCTTGGGTGACGGTGGGTTCGAGCAGTACTTC
CASSLGDGGFEQYF
>TRBV9|TRBJ2-7|TRBD2|few
TGTGCCAGCAGCCCGCGACTAGCGGGATTACGAGAGCAGTACTTC
CASSPRLAGLREQYF
>TRBV7-2|TRBJ2-7|TRBD1|-
TGTGCCAGCAGTCGACAGGGGGGGGACTACGAGCAGTACTTC
CASSRQGGDYEQYF
>TRBV7-2|TRBJ1-6|TRBD1|few
TGTGCCAGCAGCTTAGATAACAGGGGTAATTCACCCCTCCACTTT
CASSLDNRGNSPLHF
>TRBV10-2|TRBJ2-7|TRBD2|few
TGCGCCAGCAGTGACCGGGGACTAGGGAACTACGAGCAGTACTTC
CASSDRGLGNYEQYF